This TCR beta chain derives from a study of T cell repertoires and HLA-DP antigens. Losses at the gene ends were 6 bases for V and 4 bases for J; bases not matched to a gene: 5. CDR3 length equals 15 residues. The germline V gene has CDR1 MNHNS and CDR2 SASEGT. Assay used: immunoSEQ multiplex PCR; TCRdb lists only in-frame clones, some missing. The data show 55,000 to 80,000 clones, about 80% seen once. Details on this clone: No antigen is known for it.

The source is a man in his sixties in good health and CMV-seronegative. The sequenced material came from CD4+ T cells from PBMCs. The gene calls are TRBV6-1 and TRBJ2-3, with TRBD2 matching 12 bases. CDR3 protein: CASRLLAGGADTQYF. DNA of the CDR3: TGTGCCAGCAGGTTACTAGCGGGGGGTGCAGATACGCAGTATTTT.